This record concerns one TCR beta chain sequence. These data come from a study of T cell changes during pregnancy in multiple sclerosis. CDR1 is LNHNV, CDR2 YYDKDF, per germline (reference sequence). CDR3 length: 16 amino acids. Unmatched junction bases numbered 13, after V lost 5 bases and J lost 7 bases. Produced via immunoSEQ multiplex PCR; TCRdb's table is partial and in-frame only. The data hold tens of thousands of clones, with about 89% observed a single time. Sequencing was performed on CD4+ T cells from peripheral blood mononuclear cells, taken in the third trimester of pregnancy. J is TRBJ2-7 and V is TRBV15; 11 bases line up with TRBD1. This receptor was identified in a female donor in good health, enrolled as a control in a pregnancy study. The CDR3 coding sequence is TGTGCCACCAGCGGGCCGGGACAGGGGGTGGGAGGTGAGCAGTACTTC. Protein: CATSGPGQGVGGEQYF.